Reported below is one T cell receptor beta chain. Its specific antigen is unknown. No much larger clone is present one base from it, and per-base qualities are unavailable. CDR1 and CDR2 (LNHNV, YYDKDF) derive from the germline V gene (reference sequence). The CDR3 numbers 13 residues from cysteine through phenylalanine. Solely the CDR3 DNA is kept, with 39 bases framed from the first base. V loses 3 bases, J loses 2 bases, and the germline ends lie 7 bases apart. This entry belongs to a study of shared clonotypes between healthy human individuals (dated by TCRdb to the early 2020s). Turning to the overall study: A couple of women and a few men aged 18 to 49 years were included in the cohort. Libraries were prepared and TCR repertoires were sequenced by different laboratories using diverse techniques, in order to increase sequencing depth and limit assay-specific biases. Between about 0.9 and 10 billion PBMCs per donor were obtained by leukapheresis. For each donor, three plates each were used for CD4 naive and CD4 memory, two plates were used for CD8 naive, and one plate was used for CD8 memory. To estimate repertoire size and how much clonotype sharing occurs between individuals, the study deeply sequenced the blood TCR repertoires of about 5 healthy adults.

The paper as a whole reports these results and caveats: Naive subsets generally had larger estimated clonotype richness than memory subsets. Incomplete sequencing was indicated by rarefaction of sorted-subset datasets, despite the large sequencing depth. Sampling was restricted to blood, and TCR repertoires in tissue are likely to differ from TCR repertoires in blood. Higher generation probabilities were observed for clonotypes shared by all four sorted-subset donors than for non-shared clonotypes. The small number of donors limited the genetic and exposure-history diversity represented. Based on pairwise subsampling, the degree of clonotype sharing among donors was expected to be affected by sequencing depth. Sharing across four donors was observed for around 5% of naive CD4, under 4% of naive CD8, about 2.3% of memory CD4, and about 0.39% of memory CD8 clonotypes.

Donors were healthy HIV-negative adults with no recently reported acute infections or vaccinations. Every donor was a Caucasian adult residing in Nashville, Tennessee, USA. CD4+ T cells were enriched by magnetic negative selection, after which naive cells were positively selected on CD45RA and the negative fraction was taken as the memory subset. After blood collection by leukapheresis, PBMCs were isolated using Ficoll-Histopaque density gradient centrifugation and then cryopreserved in the vapor phase of liquid nitrogen. Analytical flow cytometry was used to check the purity and quantity of each magnetically sorted T cell population. Each sorted fraction had its genomic DNA isolated and then quantified by UV absorbance on a Nanodrop 2000c. Using the deep immunoSEQ assay, TCR CDR3 regions were amplified from genomic DNA by multiplex PCR. Extracted genomic DNA from each cell subset was distributed evenly across all wells of several immunoSEQ 96-well plates, and each plate was treated as a replicate. For sorted subsets, each replicate PCR was loaded with about 0.2 ug genomic DNA, equivalent to about 30,000 T cell genomes. The purified libraries were quantified using a Qubit 3.0 fluorometer, sized with a Bioanalyzer 2100, and then quantified again using the KAPA Library Quantification kit. A separate single-read 150-cycle Illumina NextSeq 550 flow cell was used to sequence each immunoSEQ 96-well plate. The source study handled its data this way. Because the immunoSEQ output held only junctional sequences and lacked quality scores, the filtering could not match the filtering applied to full-length reads. To assign V/J genes and CDR3, sequences were annotated using PyIR, a Python wrapper for IgBLAST v1.9, with IMGT germline references. Reads were removed for weak V/J assignments (E-value above 1e-6), missing CDR3, stop codons, out-of-frame junctions, or ambiguous translated residues. V3J clonotypes were defined as sequences sharing the same inferred V gene, J gene, and CDR3 amino acid sequence. To compute the percentage overlap between repertoires, the number of shared unique clonotypes was divided by the size of the smaller repertoire. Repertoire richness was assessed with RTK rarefaction, the Chao1 estimator, and Recon v2.1 estimates of unobserved clonotypes. Generation probabilities were computed with OLGA for all TCRbeta clonotypes obtained by the gDNA method from several donors. As stored in TCRdb, this immuneACCESS dataset retains in-frame rearrangements with V and J assigned. A fraction of the clones does not appear; measured against another copy, unresolved V genes explain less than half of the discrepancy, and the remainder lacks a known reason. That table furnishes V, J and clone size, whereas the DNA furnished D and trimming. In this sample the table shows 2 million to 2.5 million clones, 93% of which occur a single time. The top ten clonotypes cover about 0.37% of the sample.

The sequence was obtained from a man aged 18 to 35 in good health. Some clones in this sample may be carry-over from other donors' samples. The chain links TRBV15 with TRBJ2-5; the best D guess is TRBD2, with 6 bases matching. Sample: naive CD4+ T cells from PBMCs. The meaning of the sample's cell subset or site label: CD45RA+ positively selected. The CDR3 in this case is CATSSLAQETQYF. The nucleotide sequence is given as TGTGCCACCAGCAGTCTAGCGCAAGAGACCCAGTACTTC.